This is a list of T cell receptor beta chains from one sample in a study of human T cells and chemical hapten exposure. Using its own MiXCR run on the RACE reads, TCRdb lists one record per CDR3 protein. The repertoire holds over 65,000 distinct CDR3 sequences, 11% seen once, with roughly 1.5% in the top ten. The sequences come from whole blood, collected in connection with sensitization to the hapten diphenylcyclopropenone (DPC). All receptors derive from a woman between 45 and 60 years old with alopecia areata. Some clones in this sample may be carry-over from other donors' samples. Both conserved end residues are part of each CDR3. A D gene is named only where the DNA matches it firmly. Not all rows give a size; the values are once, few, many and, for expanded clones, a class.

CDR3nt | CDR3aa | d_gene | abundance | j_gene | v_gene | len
TGCAGCGTTGAAGCGACGGGGGGGACCCAGTACTTC | CSVEATGGTQYF | TRBD2 | - | TRBJ2-5 | TRBV29-1 | 12
TGTGCCAGCAGTTTCGACCCCCCCTCTGCCACTGAAGCTTTCTTT | CASSFDPPSATEAFF | - | - | TRBJ1-1 | TRBV28 | 15
TGCGCCAGCAGCCGCTCTAGCGGGTACACAGATACGCAGTATTTT | CASSRSSGYTDTQYF | TRBD2 | - | TRBJ2-3 | TRBV5-1 | 15
TGTGCCAGCAGTCGGGACTTAGGAGAGACCCAGTACTTC | CASSRDLGETQYF | - | many | TRBJ2-5 | TRBV6-4 | 13
TGTGCCAGCAGTTATCCGAACACTGAAGCTTTCTTT | CASSYPNTEAFF | - | many | TRBJ1-1 | TRBV6-5 | 12
TGCGCCAGCAGATCGCAGACCGCTAACTATGGCTACACCTTC | CASRSQTANYGYTF | - | many | TRBJ1-2 | TRBV10-2 | 14
TGCAGCGTTGACGACTGGGCCCAGGAGACCCAGTACTTC | CSVDDWAQETQYF | - | few | TRBJ2-5 | TRBV29-1 | 13
TGTGCCAGCAGCGCTCGGGACGCCTACAATGAGCAGTTCTTC | CASSARDAYNEQFF | - | - | TRBJ2-1 | TRBV7-9 | 14
TGTGCCAGCAAACTCGAGGCCCACGAGCAGTACTTC | CASKLEAHEQYF | - | - | TRBJ2-7 | TRBV2 | 12
TGTGCCAGCAGCCAGCCCGGGACCAATTCACCCCTCCACTTT | CASSQPGTNSPLHF | - | many | TRBJ1-6 | TRBV14 | 14
TGTGCCAGCAGCCCGCGGGGAGGGGTGAACACTGAAGCTTTCTTT | CASSPRGGVNTEAFF | - | many | TRBJ1-1 | TRBV3-1 | 15
TGTGCCAGCAGTGAACGCGGCAGAAACACTGAAGCTTTCTTT | CASSERGRNTEAFF | - | many | TRBJ1-1 | TRBV2 | 14
TGCGCCAGCAGCTCGGGACTGAGAAATGAGCAGTTCTTC | CASSSGLRNEQFF | - | - | TRBJ2-1 | TRBV5-1 | 13
TGTGCCAGCTCACCAATTTCAAGCAACACTGAAGCTTTCTTT | CASSPISSNTEAFF | - | few | TRBJ1-1 | TRBV18 | 14
TGTGCCAGCAGTTACTCCCGAACCTTCCCCGGGAGACAGGGAGGGTATGGCTACACCTTC | CASSYSRTFPGRQGGYGYTF | TRBD1 | - | TRBJ1-2 | TRBV6-2/TRBV6-3 | 20
TGTGCCAGCAGAAGTCGGACAGGTCGTTACGAGCAGTACTTC | CASRSRTGRYEQYF | TRBD1 | - | TRBJ2-7 | TRBV7-2 | 14
TGCAGCGTAACACAGGGGGGGAAAAATCAGCCCCAGCATTTT | CSVTQGGKNQPQHF | TRBD1 | few | TRBJ1-5 | TRBV29-1 | 14
TGTGCCAGCAGTGGTCCAGGACAGTTCTCCTACGAGCAGTACTTC | CASSGPGQFSYEQYF | - | - | TRBJ2-7 | TRBV28 | 15
TGTGCCAGCACCCGACGGGCGGGGTACCAAGAGACCCAGTACTTC | CASTRRAGYQETQYF | - | many | TRBJ2-5 | TRBV7-6 | 15
TGTGCCAGCAGTTATGACAGAGATCAGCCCCAGCATTTT | CASSYDRDQPQHF | - | - | TRBJ1-5 | TRBV6-2/TRBV6-3 | 13
TGCGCCAGCAGCTTGCCACCTTTGACGACATCCTACGAGCAGTACTTC | CASSLPPLTTSYEQYF | - | - | TRBJ2-7 | TRBV5-1 | 16
TGTGCCAGCAGCGCAACCCCTGAAGCTTTCTTT | CASSATPEAFF | - | - | TRBJ1-1 | TRBV7-9 | 11
TGTGCCAGCAGTTTAGAAATTCGGAAGTTCTTC | CASSLEIRKFF | - | many | TRBJ2-1 | TRBV12-3/TRBV12-4 | 11
TGCGCCAGCAGCCAGATGAGCTCTGGGGCCAACGTCCTGACTTTC | CASSQMSSGANVLTF | - | many | TRBJ2-6 | TRBV4-3 | 15
TGTGCCAGCAGCGTCGGGTCCGGCACTGAAGCTTTCTTT | CASSVGSGTEAFF | - | few | TRBJ1-1 | TRBV9 | 13
TGTGCCAGCAGTGAAGAGCGCTCGGGGATGAGGGACTCGACTTACGAGCAGTACTTC | CASSEERSGMRDSTYEQYF | - | few | TRBJ2-7 | TRBV2 | 19
TGTGCCAGCAGTCGCAGTCTAATGGATGAGCAGTTCTTC | CASSRSLMDEQFF | - | many | TRBJ2-1 | TRBV6-6 | 13
TGTGCCAGCAAATCAGGATACCCTCCAGATGAGCAGTTCTTC | CASKSGYPPDEQFF | - | few | TRBJ2-1 | TRBV6-1 | 14